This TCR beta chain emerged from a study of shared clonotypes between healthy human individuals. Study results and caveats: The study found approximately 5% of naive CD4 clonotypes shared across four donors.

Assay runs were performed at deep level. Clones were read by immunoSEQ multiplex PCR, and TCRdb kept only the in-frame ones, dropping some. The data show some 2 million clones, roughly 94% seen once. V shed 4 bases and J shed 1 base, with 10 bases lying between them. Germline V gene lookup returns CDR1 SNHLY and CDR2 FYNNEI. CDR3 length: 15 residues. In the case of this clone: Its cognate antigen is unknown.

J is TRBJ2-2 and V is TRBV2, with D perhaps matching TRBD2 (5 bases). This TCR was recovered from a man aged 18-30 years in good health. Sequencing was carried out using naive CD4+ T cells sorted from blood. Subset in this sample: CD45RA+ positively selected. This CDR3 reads CASSVRGLNTGELFF. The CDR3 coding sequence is TGTGCCAGCAGTGTACGCGGACTGAACACCGGGGAGCTGTTTTTT.